By frequency, the clone carrying this T cell receptor (beta chain) is medium-sized. What it binds is not known. The data were taken from a study of human CD8 memory T cell subsets. Study-wide results and caveats: In the comparison of repertoires, stem-like memory and precursor exhausted T cells overlapped only minimally.

The CDR3 sequence is 16 residues long. The germline CDR1 and CDR2 sequences are DFQATT and SNEGSKA (reference sequence). The authors enriched total CD8+ T cells by negative magnetic separation. The TCR beta sequencing libraries came from UMI-labeled 5' RACE. With the 5' RACE reads reprocessed, TCRdb shows one record per CDR3 protein and no DNA. The sample features over 3,500 distinct CDR3 sequences, with 31% in its top ten. Sequencing used CD8+ T cells from PBMCs. The chain recombines TRBV20-1 with TRBJ1-1; TCRdb's D call of TRBD1 is untestable without DNA. This sequence originates from a human donor in good health. The chain's CDR3 is CSARDQTGDNGAEAFF.